What follows are 2 T cell receptor beta chains derived from one specimen sequenced in a study of shared clonotypes between healthy human individuals. Clones were read by immunoSEQ multiplex PCR, and TCRdb kept only the in-frame ones, dropping some. The sample gives approximately 330,000 clones, about 70% of which show up once; 10% is in the top ten. The specimen sequenced was memory CD4+ T cells sorted from blood. This sample's subset: CD45RA-negative fraction. The receptor source for this set is a young man in good health.

Concerning this clone itself: Other DNA sequences in this sample translate to the same CDR3. The chain carries TRBV5-1 and TRBJ2-6; D gene ambiguous. In germline, CDR1 is SGHRS, CDR2 YFSETQ. Trimming stripped 2 bases from V and 1 base from J, with 7 bases between. The length of the CDR3 is 15 residues. The CDR3 DNA is TGCGCCAGCAGCTTTCGGCCGTCTGGGGCCAACGTCCTGACTTTC. Translating it yields CASSFRPSGANVLTF.

This chain uses TRBV2 with TRBJ1-2; possibly TRBD1 for D (5 bases). Germline V gene data show CDR1 as SNHLY and CDR2 as FYNNEI. The CDR3 is made up of 15 amino acids. Trimming removed 5 bases at V and 4 bases at J, with 17 bases between. The DNA of the CDR3 is TGTGCCAGCAGTTATACAGAACAGGAACCCTATGGCTACACCTTC. This gives the protein CASSYTEQEPYGYTF.